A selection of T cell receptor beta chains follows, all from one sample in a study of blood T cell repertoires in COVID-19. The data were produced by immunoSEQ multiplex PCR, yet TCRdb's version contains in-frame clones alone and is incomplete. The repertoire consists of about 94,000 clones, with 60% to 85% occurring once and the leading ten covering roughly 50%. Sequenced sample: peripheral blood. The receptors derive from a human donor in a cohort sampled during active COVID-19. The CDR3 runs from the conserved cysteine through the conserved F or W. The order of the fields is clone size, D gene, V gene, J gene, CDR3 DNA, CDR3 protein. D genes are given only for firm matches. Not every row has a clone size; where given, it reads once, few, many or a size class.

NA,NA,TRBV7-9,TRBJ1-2,TGTGCCAGCAGCTTTGCTCAGGGCGCCTACTATGGCTACACCTTC,CASSFAQGAYYGYTF
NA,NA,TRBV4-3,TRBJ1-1,TGCGCCAGCAGCCAAGTTCTATCGTATGGTGAAGCTTTCTTT,CASSQVLSYGEAFF
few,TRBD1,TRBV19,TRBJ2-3,TGTGCCAGTAGTTCACTTGCCTGGACAGGCAACTCTAGCACAGATACGCAGTATTTT,CASSSLAWTGNSSTDTQYF
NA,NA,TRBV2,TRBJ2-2,TGTGCCACTGGCCAGGGTAGGTTGAACACCGGGGAGCTGTTTTTT,CATGQGRLNTGELFF
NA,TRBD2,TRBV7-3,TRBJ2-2,TGTGCCAGCAGCACTAGCGGGAGTACCGGGGAGCTGTTTTTT,CASSTSGSTGELFF
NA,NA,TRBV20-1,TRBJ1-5,TGCAGTGCTAGAGGGGCCCAGCCCCAGCATTTT,CSARGAQPQHF
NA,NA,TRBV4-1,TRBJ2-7,TGCGCCAGCAGCTGGGACATACTTACCTACGAGCAGTACTTC,CASSWDILTYEQYF
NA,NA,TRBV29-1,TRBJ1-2,TGCAGCGTTGTCGGGGAGTTCGGCTACACCTTC,CSVVGEFGYTF
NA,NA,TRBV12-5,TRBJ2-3,TGTGCTAGTGGTCCCGGGACTGACACAGATACGCAGTATTTT,CASGPGTDTDTQYF
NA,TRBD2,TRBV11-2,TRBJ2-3,TGTGCCAGCAGCTTAGCACTAGCGGGAAGCACAGATACGCAGTATTTT,CASSLALAGSTDTQYF
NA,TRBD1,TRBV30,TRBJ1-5,TGTGCCTGGAACAGGGGAATCTATCAGCCCCAGCATTTT,CAWNRGIYQPQHF
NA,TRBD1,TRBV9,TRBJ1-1,TGTGCCAGCAGCACCCGACCGGACAGGGGTCTGACTGAAGCTTTCTTT,CASSTRPDRGLTEAFF
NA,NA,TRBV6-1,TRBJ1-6,TGTGCCAGCAGTGAACTGGCTTCACCCCTCCACTTT,CASSELASPLHF
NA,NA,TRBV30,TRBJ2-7,TGTGCCTGGAGTGCAATCTACGAGCAGTACTTC,CAWSAIYEQYF
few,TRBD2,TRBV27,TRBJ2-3,TGTGCCAGCAATTCGGGGCTAGGGCTAGCGGGAGTAGGTACGCAGTATTTT,CASNSGLGLAGVGTQYF
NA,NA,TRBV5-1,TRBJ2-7,TGCGCCAGCAGTAGGAGCGGAGGGAGCTCCTACGAGCAGTACTTC,CASSRSGGSSYEQYF
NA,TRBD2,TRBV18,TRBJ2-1,TGTGCCAGCTCACCAAAGGCTAGCGGAGCACGGAATGAGCAGTTCTTC,CASSPKASGARNEQFF
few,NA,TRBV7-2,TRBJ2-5,TGTGCCAGCAGTTTGGAGGGCGGGCGGGAGACCCAGTACTTC,CASSLEGGRETQYF
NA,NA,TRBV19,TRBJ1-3,TGTGCCAGTAGTGCCCGGGACACCTTACAAGGAAACACCATATATTTT,CASSARDTLQGNTIYF
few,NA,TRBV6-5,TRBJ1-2,TGTGCCAGCCGGGGGTTCCACTATGGCTACACCTTC,CASRGFHYGYTF
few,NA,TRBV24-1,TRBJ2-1,TGTGCCACCAGTGATACTTCACGTTACAATGAGCAGTTCTTC,CATSDTSRYNEQFF
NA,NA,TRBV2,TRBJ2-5,TGTGCCAGCAGTGAAGAACAGTACCAAGAGACCCAGTACTTC,CASSEEQYQETQYF
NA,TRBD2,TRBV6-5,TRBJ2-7,TGTGCCAGCAGGGGACTAGCGGGAGCGGGGGAGCAGTACTTC,CASRGLAGAGEQYF
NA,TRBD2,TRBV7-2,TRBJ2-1,TGTGCCAGCAGCCTTAGCGGGAGTCTCTACAATGAGCAGTTCTTC,CASSLSGSLYNEQFF
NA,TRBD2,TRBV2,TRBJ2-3,TGTGCCAGCAGTGCTAGCGGGAAACCCACAGATACGCAGTATTTT,CASSASGKPTDTQYF
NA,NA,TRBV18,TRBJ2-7,TGTGCCAGCTCACCAAGTTCAGGGGTATTTTCCGAGCAGTACTTC,CASSPSSGVFSEQYF
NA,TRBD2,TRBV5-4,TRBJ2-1,TGTGCCAGCAGGGGAAGACTAGCTACGGATGAGCAGTTCTTC,CASRGRLATDEQFF
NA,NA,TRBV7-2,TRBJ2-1,TGTGCCAGCAGCTTAGATGTTTTGAGTGGTGAGCAGTTCTTC,CASSLDVLSGEQFF
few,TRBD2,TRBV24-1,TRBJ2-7,TGTGCCACCAGTGATTCCGGGACTAGCGGGATTAACGAGCAGTACTTC,CATSDSGTSGINEQYF
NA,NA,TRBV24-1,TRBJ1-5,TGTGCCACCAGTGCAGGGCCTCAGCCCCAGCATTTT,CATSAGPQPQHF
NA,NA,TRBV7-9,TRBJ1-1,TGTGCCAGCGGTTCTGACAGCAGAGTCATGAACACTGAAGCTTTCTTT,CASGSDSRVMNTEAFF
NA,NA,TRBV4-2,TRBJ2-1,TGTGCCAGCAGCCAAGATTTTAGGGGGAATGAGCAGTTCTTC,CASSQDFRGNEQFF
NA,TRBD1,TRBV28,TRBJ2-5,TGTGCCACACGGACAGGGGGCTGGAAGACCCAGTACTTC,CATRTGGWKTQYF
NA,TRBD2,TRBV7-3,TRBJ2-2,TGTGCCAGCAGCTTCGGGACTAGCGTTCCCGGGGAGCTGTTTTTT,CASSFGTSVPGELFF
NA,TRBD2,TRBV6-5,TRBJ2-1,TGTGCCAGCAGCGGACTAGCGGGGGGGGGTGAGCAGTTCTTC,CASSGLAGGGEQFF
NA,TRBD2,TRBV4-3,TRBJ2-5,TGCGCCAGCAGCCATGGACTAGCGGGAGAGACCCAGTACTTC,CASSHGLAGETQYF
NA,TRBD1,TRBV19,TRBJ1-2,TGTGCCAGTACTCCGTCCGGGACAGGTCTTAACTATGGCTACACCTTC,CASTPSGTGLNYGYTF
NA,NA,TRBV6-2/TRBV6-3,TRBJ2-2,TGTGCCAGCAGTCATCCTAGCCCATCGACCGGGGAGCTGTTTTTT,CASSHPSPSTGELFF
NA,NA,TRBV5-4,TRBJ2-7,TGTGCCAGCAGCTTGGCACTAGGGAACTACGAGCAGTACTTC,CASSLALGNYEQYF
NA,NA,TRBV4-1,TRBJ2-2,TGCGCCAGCAGCCGACTGGACTCCGTCGACGGGGAGCTGTTTTTT,CASSRLDSVDGELFF
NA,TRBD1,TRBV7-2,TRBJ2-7,TGTGCCAGCAGCGCGGACCGGGACAGAATCTACGAGCAGTACTTC,CASSADRDRIYEQYF
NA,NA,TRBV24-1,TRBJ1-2,TGTGCCACCAGTGATACAACCGGGAGATATGGCTACACCTTC,CATSDTTGRYGYTF
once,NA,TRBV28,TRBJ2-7,TGTGCCAGCAGTTTGGAACGGGTACTCTCCTACGAGCAGTACTTC,CASSLERVLSYEQYF
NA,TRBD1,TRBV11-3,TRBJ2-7,TGTGCCAGCAGCTTAGGGGACAGCGACGAGCAGTACTTC,CASSLGDSDEQYF
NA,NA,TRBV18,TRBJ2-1,TGTGCCAGCTCACCACCGGTCCAGGGGAGTTACAATGAGCAGTTCTTC,CASSPPVQGSYNEQFF
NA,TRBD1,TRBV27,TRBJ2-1,TGTGCCAGCAGTTTATCCCCCGGGACAGCCTTCTCCTACAATGAGCAGTTCTTC,CASSLSPGTAFSYNEQFF